This T cell receptor beta chain is drawn from a study of beta chain features in type 1 diabetes. Expressed TCRB transcripts were sequenced after all isolated RNA was converted to cDNA. Sequenced by immunoSEQ multiplex PCR; TCRdb stores in-frame clones only, minus some. There are over 150,000 clones in the sample; around 8% occur only once, and less than 0.85% lies in the top ten. CDR3 length equals 15 residues. Germline V CDR1 and CDR2: MNHNS, SASEGT. V was pared by 4 bases and J by 3 bases, with 13 bases between. Donors contributed one heparinised blood draw apiece, averaging about 116 mL. Study results and caveats: VDJ junctions from patients with type 1 diabetes contained fewer insertions and more deletions.

About this clone: No antigen is known for it.

The clonotype originates from a man between 18 and 35 years old in good health. This chain joins TRBV6-1 and TRBJ1-5; weak D call: TRBD1 (6 bases). Material: central memory CD4+ T cells from blood. CDR3 loop: CASSGQGFYNQPQHF. CDR3 nucleotides: TGTGCCAGCAGTGGTCAGGGGTTCTACAATCAGCCCCAGCATTTT.